This T cell receptor (beta chain) was sequenced during a study of lymphopenia after photon versus proton radiotherapy (dated by TCRdb to about 2019). Turning to the overall study: The study compared the immunological effects of photon versus proton radiation therapy in patients with gastrointestinal tumors who developed high-grade lymphopenia. The cohort included over 15 patients with gastrointestinal tumors who developed lymphopenia after receiving either photon or proton therapy. The goal of the study was to describe how the two radiation modalities differ in their effects on the immune system. Overall results and qualifications from the work: The survival association was assessed only in patients who died, and the authors presented better survival with proton therapy as a possibility rather than a demonstrated result. Proton-treated patients stayed relatively stable during treatment, while photon-treated patients lost naive T cells and TCR diversity and gained effector/memory populations. Across the cohort, an inverse correlation was found between a larger post-nadir drop in TCR diversity and overall survival time among patients who died. After the lymphocyte count nadir, oligoclonal expansion, especially of CD8+ Temra cells, was observed in photon-treated repertoires, and the drop in diversity was driven by this expansion.

Its CDR3 holds 19 amino acids, cysteine through phenylalanine. The entry retains the CDR3 DNA only, 57 bases that are in frame from base 1. From a lookup of the germline V gene (reference sequence), CDR1 and CDR2 are MNHEY and SMNVEV. V is pared back by 2 bases and J by 4 bases, with 24 bases lying between the germline termini. Libraries were constructed by the immunoSEQ multiplex PCR assay. T cell repertoires were profiled with deep sequencing of rearranged TCR beta loci together with multiparametric flow cytometry. Imported from immuneACCESS, the table was reduced by TCRdb to in-frame sequences with V and J called. These copies leave out some clones; in studies compared against another copy, an unresolved V gene accounts for under half, and the cause of the remainder is not known. Here the sample has approximately 80,000 clones; around four fifths occur a single time. The top ten clonotypes cover 1.3% to 1.5% of the sample.

Notes on this clone: No antigen is known for it. Per-nucleotide qualities are absent, and no much larger clonotype sits a single base away.

This sequence was found in a man between 60 and 75 years old with pancreatic cancer. The chain joins TRBV27 to TRBJ2-1; the D segment could be TRBD1, given 6 matching bases. Material: peripheral blood, obtained from a patient treated with proton-based radiotherapy. Here the CDR3 is given as CASSLRSGASRYGYNEQFF. The DNA sequence is given as TGTGCCAGCAGTTTAAGGTCAGGGGCTTCCCGTTATGGGTACAATGAGCAGTTCTTC.